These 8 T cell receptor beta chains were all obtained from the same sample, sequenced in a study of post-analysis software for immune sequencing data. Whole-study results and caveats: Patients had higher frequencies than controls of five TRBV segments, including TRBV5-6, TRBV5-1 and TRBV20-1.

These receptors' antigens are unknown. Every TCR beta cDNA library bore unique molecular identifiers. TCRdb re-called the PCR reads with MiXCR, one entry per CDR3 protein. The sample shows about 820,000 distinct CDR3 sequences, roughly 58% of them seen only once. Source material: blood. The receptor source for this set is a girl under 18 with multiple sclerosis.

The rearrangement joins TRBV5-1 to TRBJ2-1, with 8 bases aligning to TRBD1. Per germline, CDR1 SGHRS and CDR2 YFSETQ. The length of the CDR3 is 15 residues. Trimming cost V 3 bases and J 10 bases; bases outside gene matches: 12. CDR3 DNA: TGCGCCAGCAGCTCGGGGACAGGCACCACCTACGAGCAGTTCTTC. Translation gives CASSSGTGTTYEQFF. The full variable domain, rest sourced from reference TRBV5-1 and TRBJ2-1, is KAGVTQTPRYLIKTRGQQVTLSCSPISGHRSVSWYQQTPGQGLQFLFEYFSETQRNKGNFPGRFSGRQFSNSRSEMNVSTLELGDSALYLCASSSGTGTTYEQFFGPGTRLTVL.

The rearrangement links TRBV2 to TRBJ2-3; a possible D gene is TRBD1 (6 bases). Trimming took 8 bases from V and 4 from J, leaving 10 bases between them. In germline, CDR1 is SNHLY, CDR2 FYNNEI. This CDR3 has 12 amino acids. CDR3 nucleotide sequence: TGTGCCAGCCACAGGGACGCAGATACGCAGTATTTT. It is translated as CASHRDADTQYF.

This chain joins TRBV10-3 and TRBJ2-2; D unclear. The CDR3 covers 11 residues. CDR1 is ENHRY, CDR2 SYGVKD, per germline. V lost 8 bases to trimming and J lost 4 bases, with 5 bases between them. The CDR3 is CAIGLTGELFF. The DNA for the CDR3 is TGTGCCATCGGCCTCACCGGGGAGCTGTTTTTT.

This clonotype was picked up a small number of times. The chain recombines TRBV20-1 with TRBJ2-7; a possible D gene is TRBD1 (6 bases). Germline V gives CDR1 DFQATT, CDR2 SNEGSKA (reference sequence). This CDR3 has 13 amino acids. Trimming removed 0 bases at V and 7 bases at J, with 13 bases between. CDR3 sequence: CSARDGTSSEQYF. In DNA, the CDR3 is TGCAGTGCTAGAGATGGGACATCTAGTGAGCAGTACTTC.

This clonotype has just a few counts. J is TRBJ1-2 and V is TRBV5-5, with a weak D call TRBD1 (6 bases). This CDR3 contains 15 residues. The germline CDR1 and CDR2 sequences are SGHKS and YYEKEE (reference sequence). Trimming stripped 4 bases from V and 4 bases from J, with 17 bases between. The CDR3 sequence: CASSRGTPTSYGYTF. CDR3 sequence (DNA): TGTGCCAGCAGCCGTGGGACACCAACATCCTATGGCTACACCTTC.

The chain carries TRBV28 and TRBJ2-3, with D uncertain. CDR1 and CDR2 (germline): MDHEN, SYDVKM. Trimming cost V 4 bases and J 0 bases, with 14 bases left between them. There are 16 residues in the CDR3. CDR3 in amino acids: CASSSIVTSSTDTQYF. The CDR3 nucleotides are TGTGCCAGCAGTTCCATCGTGACTTCTAGCACAGATACGCAGTATTTT.

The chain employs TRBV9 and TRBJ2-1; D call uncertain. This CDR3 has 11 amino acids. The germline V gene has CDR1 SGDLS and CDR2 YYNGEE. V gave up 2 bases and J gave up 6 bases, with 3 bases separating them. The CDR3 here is CASSVSNEQFF. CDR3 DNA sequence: TGTGCCAGCAGCGTCTCCAATGAGCAGTTCTTC.

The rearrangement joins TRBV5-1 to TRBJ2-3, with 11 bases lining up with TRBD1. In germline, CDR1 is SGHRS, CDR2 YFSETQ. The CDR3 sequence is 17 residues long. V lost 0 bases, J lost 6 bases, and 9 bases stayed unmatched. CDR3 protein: CASSLGTGGGPDDTQYF. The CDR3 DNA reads TGCGCCAGCAGCTTGGGGACAGGGGGCGGCCCCGACGATACGCAGTATTTT.